This passage covers 16 T cell receptor beta chains from one sample sequenced in a study of T cell responses to AZD1222 COVID-19 vaccine. The method was immunoSEQ multiplex PCR; TCRdb's version includes in-frame clones alone and lacks a portion of them. The data hold under 200,000 clones, with roughly 94% observed a single time. Sequenced material: peripheral blood, taken on day 0 of AZD1222 vaccination. The receptor set was obtained from an adult in good health.

The CDR3 DNA reads TGTGCCAGCAGGGGGTTGGGGGTTGGCGAGCAGTACTTC. Residues: CASRGLGVGEQYF. The chain recombines TRBV6-5 with TRBJ2-7; D may match TRBD1 or TRBD2 (5 bases each). V shed 6 bases and J shed 6 bases, with 15 bases lying between them. The CDR3 is made up of 13 amino acids. Germline-derived CDR1 and CDR2 are MNHEY and SVGAGI.

This rearrangement joins TRBV10-3 to TRBJ1-2; D call uncertain. CDR3 size: 13 residues. CDR1 and CDR2 from the germline V gene are ENHRY and SYGVKD. V was cut by 2 bases and J by 8 bases, with 12 bases left in between. The DNA of the CDR3 is TGTGCCATCAGTGAGGTGACGGCGCACGGCTACACCTTC. This codes for CAISEVTAHGYTF.

This clone was observed a few times. V usage is TRBV6-5 and J usage is TRBJ2-7; unclear D gene. The germline CDR1 and CDR2 sequences are MNHEY and SVGAGI. There are 15 residues in the CDR3. V was trimmed by 2 bases and J by 6 bases, leaving 17 bases between them. This CDR3 is CASSYASYGFSEQYF. CDR3 DNA: TGTGCCAGCAGTTACGCCAGCTATGGATTCTCCGAGCAGTACTTC.

The CDR3 loop reads CASSGSKTSVTGELFF. The CDR3 DNA is TGTGCCAGCAGTGGGAGCAAGACTAGCGTAACCGGGGAGCTGTTTTTT. The V call is TRBV6-1, the J call TRBJ2-2; 8 nucleotides agree with TRBD2. The CDR3 consists of 16 residues. In germline, CDR1 is MNHNS, CDR2 SASEGT. After removal of 4 bases from V and 5 bases from J, the junction contained 9 bases not matched to a gene.

This chain uses TRBV14 with TRBJ2-3; perhaps TRBD2 as D (5 bases). Germline CDR1 reads SGHDN; CDR2 reads FVKESK. V was shortened by 4 bases and J by 2 bases, with 16 bases between the two germline ends. The CDR3 has 16 residues. CDR3: CASSPPSGSFTDTQYF. DNA for the CDR3: TGTGCCAGCAGCCCCCCCTCGGGATCTTTCACAGATACGCAGTATTTT.

The V call is TRBV27, the J call TRBJ1-5; no clear D gene. The V gene's germline CDR1 is MNHEY and CDR2 SMNVEV (reference sequence). The V and J ends lost 2 bases and 6 bases respectively, with 8 bases between them. CDR3 length equals 13 residues. In nucleotides, the CDR3 is TGTGCCAGCAGTTTAGGTCTGCGTCAGCCCCAGCATTTT. Amino acid sequence: CASSLGLRQPQHF.

The chain joins TRBV18 to TRBJ1-5; D might be TRBD1 (5 bases). CDR1 is KGHSH, CDR2 LQKENI, per germline. The CDR3 is 16 amino acids. Trimming took 3 bases from V and 0 from J, leaving 12 bases between them. Here the CDR3 DNA reads TGTGCCAGCTCACCTGAGACAGCGTATAGCAATCAGCCCCAGCATTTT. Its translation: CASSPETAYSNQPQHF. Combining the CDR3 with reference TRBV18 and TRBJ1-5 gives the whole variable domain NAGVMQNPRHLVRRRGQEARLRCSPMKGHSHVYWYRQLPEEGLKFMVYLQKENIIDESGMPKERFSAEFPKEGPSILRIQQVVRGDSAAYFCASSPETAYSNQPQHFGDGTRLSIL.

The V gene is TRBV28, the J gene TRBJ2-3; TRBD2 matches 7 bases. The CDR3 runs to 16 residues. Germline values: CDR1 MDHEN, CDR2 SYDVKM. The V segment lost 3 bases and the J segment 5 bases; nucleotides outside the gene matches: 11. CDR3 DNA sequence: TGTGCCAGCAGTTTGGGAGGGAATTTAGGTAGAGATACGCAGTATTTT. Amino acids: CASSLGGNLGRDTQYF.

V gene TRBV7-8 combines with J gene TRBJ1-1; no definite D call. The V and J ends lost 5 bases and 2 bases respectively, with 15 bases between them. The CDR3 is 15 residues long. The germline gives CDR1 SGHVS, CDR2 FQNEAQ. CDR3 sequence: CASSPKPGSNTEAFF. Here the CDR3 DNA reads TGTGCCAGCAGCCCTAAGCCTGGGTCCAACACTGAAGCTTTCTTT. The variable domain in full, with the rest retrieved from reference TRBV7-8 and TRBJ1-1, is GAGVSQSPRYKVAKRGQDVALRCDPISGHVSLFWYQQALGQGPEFLTYFQNEAQLDKSGLPSDRFFAERPEGSVSTLKIQRTQQEDSAVYLCASSPKPGSNTEAFFGQGTRLTVV.

This clone occurred once. This rearrangement joins TRBV7-8 to TRBJ1-5; no clear D gene. The length of the CDR3 is 14 residues. V was trimmed by 5 bases and J by 7 bases, leaving 15 bases between them. Germline values: CDR1 SGHVS, CDR2 FQNEAQ. The CDR3 nucleotides read TGTGCCAGCAGCCCCCGATACAACGAGCAGCCCCAGCATTTT. Its protein product is CASSPRYNEQPQHF.

The chain employs TRBV14 and TRBJ2-7, with D unclear. V shed 1 base and J shed 3 bases, with 13 bases lying between them. This CDR3 spans 15 amino acids. Germline V gene data show CDR1 as SGHDN and CDR2 as FVKESK. The chain's CDR3 is CASSQAGPPSYEQYF. DNA of the CDR3: TGTGCCAGCAGCCAAGCTGGGCCCCCGAGCTACGAGCAGTACTTC.

This chain uses TRBV12-3 or TRBV12-4 with TRBJ1-2; TRBD1 matches at 8 bases. The V segment lost 7 bases and the J segment 7 bases; nucleotides outside the gene matches: 8. The CDR3 consists of 13 residues. The CDR3 coding sequence is TGTGCCAGCACTCCAGCGGACAGGGCTGGCTACACCTTC. Amino acid sequence: CASTPADRAGYTF.

The V call is TRBV6-1, the J call TRBJ2-4; weak D call: TRBD2 (7 bases). With 1 base removed from V and 6 bases from J, the gap between germline ends came to 13 bases. The CDR3 is made up of 15 amino acids. Germline CDR1 MNHNS, CDR2 SASEGT. CDR3 protein: CASSEVGGAGNIQYF. The CDR3 nucleotides are TGTGCCAGCAGTGAAGTGGGGGGGGCGGGAAACATTCAGTACTTC.

The rearrangement links TRBV27 to TRBJ1-4; tentatively, D is TRBD1 (6 bases). This CDR3 comprises 15 residues. V lost 7 bases, J lost 2 bases, and 14 bases lay in between. CDR1 is MNHEY and CDR2 is SMNVEV in the germline V gene (reference sequence). The CDR3 protein is CASKIYRATNEKLFF. The CDR3, as DNA: TGTGCCAGCAAGATCTACAGGGCCACTAATGAAAAACTGTTTTTT.

The CDR3 sequence is CASSLEGNSEAFF. The CDR3 DNA reads TGTGCCAGCAGCTTGGAGGGGAATTCTGAAGCTTTCTTT. V usage is TRBV5-5 and J usage is TRBJ1-1; tentative D call: TRBD1 (5 bases). Looked up from germline, CDR1 is SGHKS and CDR2 is YYEKEE (reference sequence). There are 13 residues in the CDR3. Trimming removed 0 bases at V and 6 bases at J, with 9 bases between.

J is TRBJ1-4 and V is TRBV13; 8 nucleotides agree with TRBD1. Per the germline V gene, CDR1 is PRHDT and CDR2 is FYEKMQ (reference sequence). Germline trimming cut 7 bases from V and 8 bases from J; bases unmatched to any gene: 9. This CDR3 is 14 amino acids long. CDR3 loop: CASTRQGLDEKLFF. CDR3 nucleotides: TGTGCCAGCACTCGACAGGGGTTAGACGAAAAACTGTTTTTT.